This TCR beta chain was retrieved from a study of blood T cell repertoires in COVID-19 (TCRdb year 2020). With regard to the full study: The collaborator samples originated in the United States, Italy and Spain and spanned the acute and convalescent phases of COVID-19. The material from the prospective study consisted of cDNA or gDNA derived from T cells, B-cell-depleted T cells, or PBMCs. Subjects who had been exposed to COVID-19, were actively infected with it, or had recovered from it provided the deeply sampled blood TCRbeta repertoires that made up the dataset. The repertoires were released in a freely available public database meant as a resource for research on the immune response to SARS-CoV-2. The samples were drawn from the first 160 participants of the ongoing ImmuneRACE study and from 950 to 1,500 subjects provided by 6 global collaborators. A de-identified subject ID, COVID-19 status, age in years and sex were almost always included in the sample metadata. Where HLA class I and class II types were available, the types were taken from metadata supplied by the sample provider, not from assay-based typing.

Enrolling through a virtual design, the prospective study's participants ranged in age from roughly 18 to 89 years and lived across approximately 25 United States geographic areas. Cohort assignment in the prospective study relied on participant-reported clinical history from a screening survey and a study questionnaire. A participant counted as exposed if, within 2 weeks of entering the study, that participant had been in contact with someone who had a PCR-confirmed or clinician-diagnosed COVID-19 case. In the prospective study, mobile phlebotomists collected whole blood, serum and a nasopharyngeal or oropharyngeal swab from each participant. Prospective study participants could optionally give additional blood draws and questionnaires over an approximately two-month period. Blood samples from the prospective study were shipped frozen or at room temperature prior to DNA extraction. TCRbeta CDR3 regions were amplified from genomic DNA by means of the immunoSEQ Assay, a bias-controlled multiplex PCR. In the source study's methods: The number of nucleated cells in each sample was estimated from the amplification of reference gene primers within the assay. To quantify the absolute abundance of each unique TCRbeta CDR3 rearrangement, sequence reads were collapsed and filtered. Productive Simpson clonality was computed per sample as the square root of Simpson's diversity index over productive rearrangements. The source is immuneACCESS, and TCRdb retained only in-frame sequences with V and J called. Part of the clones is not carried over; for the studies checked, unresolved V genes explain less than half of this, and the remainder is unexplained. V and J calls and clone size are as listed in that table; D and trimming were resolved from the DNA. Present in this sample are 300,000 to 350,000 clones, approximately 91% of which were seen just once. The ten biggest clones cover about 4% of the sample.

General findings and caveats noted by the study authors: The amount of clinical and demographic metadata varied by source and participant and was provided uncurated.

The CDR3 has 16 amino acids, counting the end cysteine and phenylalanine. Only CDR3 DNA remains: 48 bases, in frame from the first base. Trimming accounts for 5 bases at V and 4 bases at J, while the number of junction bases matched to no gene is 9. Per the germline V gene (reference sequence), MNHNY is the CDR1 and SVGAGI is the CDR2. Details on this clone: The antigen it binds to is not known. There are no base qualities to consult, and no much larger clone falls within one base.

The sample taken for sequencing was PBMCs or T cells enriched from blood (not recorded which). The sequence was collected from a woman in her 30s who had been exposed to COVID-19. This receptor chain uses TRBV6-6 and TRBJ2-1; 9 middle bases align to TRBD2. CDR3 sequence: CASSNPPSGVYNEQFF. The sequenced DNA is TGTGCCAGCAGTAACCCCCCTAGCGGGGTGTACAATGAGCAGTTCTTC.